The clone carrying this T cell receptor (beta chain) was counted at least ten times. Its specificity is not known. These data belong to a study of T cells in Graves' hyperthyroidism and ophthalmopathy. Study-wide results and limits: Ophthalmopathy, which appeared later, was predicted by the model a median around 6.5 months before onset.

What was amplified from RNA transcripts were TCR beta CDR3 regions. The study used the HTBI primer set for a first-round RT-PCR of the TCR CDR3. In TCRdb, the multiplex PCR reads were re-called with MiXCR into one record per CDR3 protein. The table includes about 260,000 distinct CDR3 sequences, 15% to 20% detected once. J gave up 0 bases and V 4 bases, and 8 bases lay outside the gene matches. The CDR3 runs 17 residues. Germline V gene lookup returns CDR1 SGHRS and CDR2 YFSETQ. The material sequenced was blood. The receptor was isolated from a woman younger than 30 with Graves' ophthalmopathy. This chain links TRBV5-1 with TRBJ2-3; 10 bases fit TRBD2. The CDR3 bases are TGCGCCAGCAGCCCGTTCCCGACTAGCGGGAGCACAGATACGCAGTATTTT. It codes for CASSPFPTSGSTDTQYF.